The 30 T cell receptor beta chains below were found in one sample sequenced in a study of cytomegalovirus exposure and HLA in healthy donors. Assay used: immunoSEQ multiplex PCR; TCRdb lists only in-frame clones, some missing. The data contain more than 55,000 clones, roughly nine tenths of them singletons. Sequencing input: PBMCs. The receptors stem from a woman under 30 in good health and CMV-seronegative.

J is TRBJ2-1 and V is TRBV7-2; D unclear. The CDR3 extends over 14 amino acids. Per the germline V gene, CDR1 is SGHTA and CDR2 is FQGNSA. The germline V and J ends were trimmed by 5 bases and 5 bases, with 13 bases remaining between them. The CDR3 here is CASSAPRLDNEQFF. The CDR3 DNA reads as TGTGCCAGCAGCGCCCCACGGTTGGACAATGAGCAGTTCTTC.

The rearrangement links TRBV13 to TRBJ2-2; weak D call: TRBD1 (5 bases). This CDR3 spans 14 amino acids. V was cut by 0 bases and J by 7 bases, with 9 bases left in between. Germline V CDR1 and CDR2: PRHDT, FYEKMQ (reference sequence). The DNA for the CDR3 is TGTGCCAGCAGCTTAGGAGGGGATGACGGGGAGCTGTTTTTT. The encoded protein is CASSLGGDDGELFF.

The J gene is TRBJ1-3, the V gene TRBV9, with 7 bases aligning to TRBD1. CDR1 is SGDLS, CDR2 YYNGEE, per germline. The CDR3 is 15 amino acids. V lost 4 bases, J lost 2 bases, and 6 bases stayed unmatched. The CDR3 reads CASSPSGGPGNTIYF. CDR3 coding DNA: TGTGCCAGCAGCCCCTCAGGGGGGCCTGGAAACACCATATATTTT.

The J gene is TRBJ1-1, the V gene TRBV30; tentatively, D is TRBD1 (5 bases). This CDR3 is 13 amino acids long. The ends were cut back, 5 bases at V and 1 base at J, with 11 bases in the middle. CDR1 and CDR2 from the germline V gene are GTSNPN and SVGIG (reference sequence). The CDR3 coding sequence is TGTGCCTGGGACAGAGGTAAGAACACTGAAGCTTTCTTT. Translating it yields CAWDRGKNTEAFF.

This chain joins TRBV7-6 and TRBJ2-1; 9 nucleotides line up with TRBD2. Looked up from germline, CDR1 is SGHVS and CDR2 is FNYEAQ. The trim removed 5 bases at V and 8 bases at J, leaving 7 bases unmatched. CDR3 size: 14 residues. CDR3 nucleotide sequence: TGTGCCAGCAGCCTGGCTAGCGGGGTAGATGAGCAGTTCTTC. This encodes CASSLASGVDEQFF.

The chain combines TRBV28 with TRBJ2-3; no reliable D call. Germline V gene lookup returns CDR1 MDHEN and CDR2 SYDVKM. V was pared by 3 bases and J by 7 bases, with 20 bases between. This CDR3 comprises 16 residues. This chain's CDR3 is CASSFTDPRTLNTQYF. CDR3 sequence (DNA): TGTGCCAGCAGTTTTACAGACCCCCGAACACTGAATACGCAGTATTTT.

This chain uses TRBV27 with TRBJ1-6; 9 positions agree with TRBD1. Trimming at V came to 4 bases and at J to 3 bases, leaving 10 bases not matched to a gene. Germline assignment: CDR1 MNHEY and CDR2 SMNVEV (reference sequence). There are 18 residues in the CDR3. This CDR3 is CASSSSHRGLFYNSPLHF. The CDR3, as DNA: TGTGCCAGCAGTTCCTCCCACAGGGGGCTTTTCTATAATTCACCCCTCCACTTT.

The chain couples TRBV2 to TRBJ1-5, with a tentative D call TRBD1 (6 bases). The CDR3 has 14 residues. Trimming took off 2 bases at V and 5 bases at J, with 10 bases between the two ends. Per the germline V gene, CDR1 is SNHLY and CDR2 is FYNNEI. The CDR3 DNA reads as TGTGCCAGCAGTGAATTTAACAGGGATCAGCCCCAGCATTTT. Its translation: CASSEFNRDQPQHF.

This clone was counted between two and nine times. V usage is TRBV5-1 and J usage is TRBJ1-2; tentatively, D is TRBD1 (6 bases). Per germline, CDR1 SGHRS and CDR2 YFSETQ. CDR3 length: 13 amino acids. Trimming stripped 4 bases from V and 8 bases from J, with 15 bases between. The CDR3 loop reads CASSKQGVGGYTF. The CDR3 DNA reads as TGCGCCAGCAGCAAACAGGGAGTAGGCGGCTACACCTTC.

The gene calls are TRBV5-1 and TRBJ2-1, with D possibly TRBD2 on 6 matching bases. There are 14 residues in the CDR3. Deletions cut 2 bases from V and 5 bases from J, with 11 bases between. Germline V lookup: CDR1 SGHRS, CDR2 YFSETQ. In DNA form, the CDR3 reads TGCGCCAGCAGCTTACGGACGGGGGACAATGAGCAGTTCTTC. This translates into CASSLRTGDNEQFF.

This chain uses TRBV4-1 with TRBJ2-7, with 7 bases lining up with TRBD2. Germline-derived CDR1 and CDR2 are MGHRA and YSYEKL. This CDR3 is 16 amino acids long. The J segment lost 0 bases and the V segment lost 2 bases, leaving 7 bases of the junction unmatched. CDR3 protein: CASSQPTSASSYEQYF. The DNA of the CDR3 is TGCGCCAGCAGCCAACCAACTAGCGCGAGCTCCTACGAGCAGTACTTC.

The rearrangement links TRBV28 to TRBJ1-2; possibly TRBD1 for D (5 bases). Per germline, CDR1 MDHEN and CDR2 SYDVKM. There are 14 residues in the CDR3. Trimming left V 2 bases short and J 5 bases short, with 12 bases between. CDR3 DNA: TGTGCCAGCAGTTTAAATAGGGGCTCTTATGGCTACACCTTC. This encodes CASSLNRGSYGYTF.

The chain couples TRBV9 to TRBJ2-1, with 7 bases lining up with TRBD1. CDR3 size: 16 residues. Germline V gene data show CDR1 as SGDLS and CDR2 as YYNGEE. V shed 0 bases, J shed 7 bases, and the junction held 10 bases outside the gene matches. CDR3 nucleotides: TGTGCCAGCAGCGTAGACGGTCGGGCAGGGGGTAATGAGCAGTTCTTC. It codes for CASSVDGRAGGNEQFF.

V usage is TRBV4-1 and J usage is TRBJ1-1; 8 bases match TRBD1. The V gene's germline CDR1 is MGHRA and CDR2 YSYEKL. The CDR3 extends over 16 amino acids. The V gene end was trimmed by 1 base and the J gene end by 0 bases; junction bases not matched to a gene: 4. CDR3 sequence: CASSQVGQGLNTEAFF. The CDR3 coding sequence is TGCGCCAGCAGCCAAGTCGGACAGGGCTTGAACACTGAAGCTTTCTTT.

J is TRBJ1-1 and V is TRBV7-8; possibly TRBD1 for D (6 bases). CDR3 length: 15 amino acids. Germline CDR1 reads SGHVS; CDR2 reads FQNEAQ. The ends were cut back, 1 base at V and 6 bases at J, with 15 bases in the middle. In DNA form, the CDR3 reads TGTGCCAGCAGCTTAGTCGGGACACCAGGCGCTGAAGCTTTCTTT. Its translation: CASSLVGTPGAEAFF.

V is TRBV5-6 and J is TRBJ2-1; 14 bases line up with TRBD2. The CDR3 runs 18 residues. V trimming: 6 bases; J trimming: 7 bases; junction bases outside the gene matches: 15. In germline, CDR1 is SGHDT, CDR2 YYEEEE. The DNA for the CDR3 is TGTGCCAGCACTGGACTAGCGGGGGGAATATTGGAGGGGAATGAGCAGTTCTTC. Translated: CASTGLAGGILEGNEQFF. The variable domain in full, completed from reference TRBV5-6 and TRBJ2-1, reads DAGVTQSPTHLIKTRGQQVTLRCSPKSGHDTVSWYQQALGQGPQFIFQYYEEEERQRGNFPDRFSGHQFPNYSSELNVNALLLGDSALYLCASTGLAGGILEGNEQFFGPGTRLTVL.

The V gene is TRBV5-1, the J gene TRBJ1-1, with a weak D call TRBD1 (5 bases). The V end was cut by 4 bases, the J end by 5 bases, with 15 bases between. Germline-derived CDR1 and CDR2 are SGHRS and YFSETQ. This CDR3 comprises 14 residues. CDR3 sequence: CASSQPRRGTEAFF. Written as DNA, the CDR3 is TGCGCCAGCAGCCAACCCCGTAGGGGTACTGAAGCTTTCTTT.

The CDR3 loop is CASRRQGTDTQYF. For the CDR3, the DNA is TGTGCCAGCAGACGACAGGGTACAGATACGCAGTATTTT. This chain links TRBV14 with TRBJ2-3; 7 positions match TRBD1. Germline lookup yields CDR1 SGHDN and CDR2 FVKESK. V was clipped by 6 bases and J by 3 bases; unmatched bases: 3. The CDR3 consists of 13 residues.

J is TRBJ1-2 and V is TRBV18; D uncertain. This CDR3 has 15 amino acids. Trimming shortened V by 2 bases and J by 1 base, and 11 bases separated the two germline ends. CDR1 is KGHSH and CDR2 is LQKENI in the germline V gene. The DNA for the CDR3 is TGTGCCAGCTCACCAGACATCACAGTTAACTATGGCTACACCTTC. This encodes CASSPDITVNYGYTF.

The V call is TRBV5-5, the J call TRBJ1-2; 7 nucleotides line up with TRBD1. The junction had 5 bases not matched to a gene; V was cut back by 4 bases and J by 8 bases. CDR3 length: 12 residues. Germline V CDR1 and CDR2: SGHKS, YYEKEE (reference sequence). The CDR3 here is CASSQQGFGYTF. The CDR3 DNA reads TGTGCCAGCAGCCAACAGGGGTTCGGCTACACCTTC.

V is TRBV7-2 and J is TRBJ1-5; D gene unclear. V was trimmed by 1 base and J by 2 bases, leaving 6 bases between them. Germline V gives CDR1 SGHTA, CDR2 FQGNSA. The CDR3 spans 14 residues. CDR3 sequence reads: CASSLDPGNQPQHF. CDR3 bases: TGTGCCAGCAGCTTAGATCCAGGCAATCAGCCCCAGCATTTT.

The chain combines TRBV29-1 with TRBJ2-1, with TRBD1 matching 7 bases. The CDR3 has 12 amino acids. The germline V gene encodes CDR1 SQVTM and CDR2 ANQGSEA. V was clipped by 3 bases and J by 12 bases; unmatched bases: 8. This chain's CDR3 is CSVDPGGLGQFF. The CDR3 region has the DNA TGCAGCGTTGACCCAGGGGGTCTGGGGCAGTTCTTC.

The V gene is TRBV27, the J gene TRBJ1-2; D gene ambiguous. The CDR3 has 14 amino acids. V lost 4 bases, J lost 6 bases, and 15 bases lay in between. CDR1 and CDR2 (germline): MNHEY, SMNVEV (reference sequence). CDR3 sequence reads: CASSSVSTGNGYTF. The CDR3 bases are TGTGCCAGCAGTTCCGTCTCGACCGGGAATGGCTACACCTTC.

The rearrangement uses TRBV6-5 and TRBJ1-1; 9 bases map to TRBD1. The CDR3 covers 15 residues. V shed 0 bases and J 4 bases; nucleotides not matched to a gene: 3. Per germline, CDR1 MNHEY and CDR2 SVGAGI. The CDR3 protein is CASSYSVTGGTEAFF. The CDR3 DNA sequence: TGTGCCAGCAGTTACTCGGTGACAGGGGGCACTGAAGCTTTCTTT.

V usage is TRBV6-1 and J usage is TRBJ1-6; unclear D gene. CDR1 is MNHNS and CDR2 is SASEGT in the germline V gene. The CDR3 consists of 15 residues. The V and J ends lost 4 bases and 7 bases respectively, with 14 bases between them. The chain's CDR3 is CASSGAAWVNSPLHF. The CDR3 DNA sequence: TGTGCCAGCAGTGGGGCCGCCTGGGTGAATTCACCCCTCCACTTT.

V usage is TRBV7-2 and J usage is TRBJ2-3, with D uncertain. Looked up from germline, CDR1 is SGHTA and CDR2 is FQGNSA. V dropped 1 base and J dropped 0 bases, with 8 bases sitting between them. This CDR3 contains 15 residues. DNA for the CDR3: TGTGCCAGCAGCTTAGGGTCGGTTAGCACAGATACGCAGTATTTT. Its protein product is CASSLGSVSTDTQYF.

This clone appeared a few times. J is TRBJ2-1 and V is TRBV30; 12 positions match TRBD2. J lost 6 bases, V lost 5 bases, and 5 bases had no gene match. Per the germline V gene, CDR1 is GTSNPN and CDR2 is SVGIG (reference sequence). The CDR3 sequence is 14 residues long. The CDR3 DNA is TGTGCCTGGGCTACTAGCGGGGGGTCCAATGAGCAGTTCTTC. Its protein is CAWATSGGSNEQFF.

V gene TRBV10-1 combines with J gene TRBJ2-3; 9 nucleotides line up with TRBD2. The CDR3 totals 19 residues. Trimming at V came to 3 bases and at J to 0 bases, leaving 13 bases not matched to a gene. Per germline, CDR1 WNHNN and CDR2 SYGVQD (reference sequence). The CDR3 DNA follows: TGCGCCAGCAGTGACCCGACTCGGAGCGGGAGGACTAGCACAGATACGCAGTATTTT. The encoded protein is CASSDPTRSGRTSTDTQYF.

The chain is built from TRBV10-3 and TRBJ2-7; 7 nucleotides align to TRBD2. The CDR3 spans 12 residues. V lost 7 bases and J lost 5; bases outside the gene matches: 5. Germline CDR1 reads ENHRY; CDR2 reads SYGVKD. The CDR3 DNA reads as TGTGCCATCAAGAGGGAGGGAGACGAGCAGTACTTC. Amino acid sequence: CAIKREGDEQYF.

The chain is built from TRBV30 and TRBJ2-7; 8 nucleotides match TRBD2. Germline CDR1 is GTSNPN and CDR2 is SVGIG (reference sequence). The CDR3 covers 14 residues. V shed 0 bases and J 2 bases; nucleotides not matched to a gene: 3. DNA for the CDR3: TGTGCCTGGAGTGTTGGTAGCGGGGCCTACGAGCAGTACTTC. This gives the protein CAWSVGSGAYEQYF.